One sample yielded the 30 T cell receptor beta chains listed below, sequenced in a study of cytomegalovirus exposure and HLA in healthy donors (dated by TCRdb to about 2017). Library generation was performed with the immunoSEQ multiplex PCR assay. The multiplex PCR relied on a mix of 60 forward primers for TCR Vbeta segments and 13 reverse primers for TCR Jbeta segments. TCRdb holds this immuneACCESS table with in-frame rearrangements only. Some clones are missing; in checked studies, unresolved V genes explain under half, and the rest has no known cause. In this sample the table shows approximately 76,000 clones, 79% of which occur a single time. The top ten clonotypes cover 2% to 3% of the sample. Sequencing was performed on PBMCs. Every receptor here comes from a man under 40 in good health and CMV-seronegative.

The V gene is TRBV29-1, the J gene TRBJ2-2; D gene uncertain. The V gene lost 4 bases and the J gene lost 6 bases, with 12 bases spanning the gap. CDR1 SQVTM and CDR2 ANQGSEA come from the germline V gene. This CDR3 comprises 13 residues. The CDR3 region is CSVAPTEPGELFF. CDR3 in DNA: TGCAGCGTTGCCCCCACAGAGCCCGGGGAGCTGTTTTTT.

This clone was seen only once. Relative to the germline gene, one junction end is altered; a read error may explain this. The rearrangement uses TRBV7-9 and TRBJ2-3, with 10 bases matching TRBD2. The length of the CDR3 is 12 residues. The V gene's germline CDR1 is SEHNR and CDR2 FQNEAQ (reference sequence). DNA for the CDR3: TGTGCCAGCAGTTACAGCGGGGGGGGTTCCCTTTTT. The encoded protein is CASSYSGGGSLF.

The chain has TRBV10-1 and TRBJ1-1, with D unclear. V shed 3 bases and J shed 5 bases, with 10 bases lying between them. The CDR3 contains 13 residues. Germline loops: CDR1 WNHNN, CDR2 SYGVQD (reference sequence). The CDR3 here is CASSDTPGTEAFF. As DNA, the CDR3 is TGCGCCAGCAGTGACACCCCGGGGACTGAAGCTTTCTTT.

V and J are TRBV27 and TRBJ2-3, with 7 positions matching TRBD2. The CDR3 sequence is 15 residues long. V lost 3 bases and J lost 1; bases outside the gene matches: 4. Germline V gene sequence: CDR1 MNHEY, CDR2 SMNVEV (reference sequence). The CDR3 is CASSLVAGGTDTQYF. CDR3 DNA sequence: TGTGCCAGCAGTTTGGTCGCGGGAGGCACAGATACGCAGTATTTT.

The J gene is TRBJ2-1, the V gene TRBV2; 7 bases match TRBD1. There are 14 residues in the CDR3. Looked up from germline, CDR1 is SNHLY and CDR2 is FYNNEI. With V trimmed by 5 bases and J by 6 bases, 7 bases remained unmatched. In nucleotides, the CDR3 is TGTGCCAGCAGTCGGACAGGTGAGGGCAATGAGCAGTTCTTC. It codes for CASSRTGEGNEQFF. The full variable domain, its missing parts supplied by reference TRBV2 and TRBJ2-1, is EPEVTQTPSHQVTQMGQEVILRCVPISNHLYFYWYRQILGQKVEFLVSFYNNEISEKSEIFDDQFSVERPDGSNFTLKIRSTKLEDSAMYFCASSRTGEGNEQFFGPGTRLTVL.

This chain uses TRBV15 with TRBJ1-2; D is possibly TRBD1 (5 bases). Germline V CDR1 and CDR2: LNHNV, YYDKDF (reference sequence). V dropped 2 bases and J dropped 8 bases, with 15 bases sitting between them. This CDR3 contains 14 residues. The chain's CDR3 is CATSRLQVSGGYTF. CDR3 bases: TGTGCCACCAGCAGACTACAGGTCTCGGGCGGCTACACCTTC.

CDR3 nucleotides: TGCGCCAGCAGCTCTCAGGGGGCGGCCACTGAAGCTTTCTTT. Its translation: CASSSQGAATEAFF. The chain carries TRBV5-1 and TRBJ1-1, with 8 positions matching TRBD1. Germline V gene sequence: CDR1 SGHRS, CDR2 YFSETQ. V shed 3 bases and J 4 bases; nucleotides not matched to a gene: 5. The CDR3 runs to 14 residues.

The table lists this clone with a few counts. The CDR3 DNA is TGTGCCATCAGCTCCAATCAGGGAAACACTGAAGCTTTCTTT. Encoded protein: CAISSNQGNTEAFF. This rearrangement joins TRBV10-3 to TRBJ1-1, with D maybe TRBD1 (5 bases). The CDR3 runs 14 residues. The germline V gene encodes CDR1 ENHRY and CDR2 SYGVKD. V was pared by 6 bases and J by 2 bases, with 13 bases between.

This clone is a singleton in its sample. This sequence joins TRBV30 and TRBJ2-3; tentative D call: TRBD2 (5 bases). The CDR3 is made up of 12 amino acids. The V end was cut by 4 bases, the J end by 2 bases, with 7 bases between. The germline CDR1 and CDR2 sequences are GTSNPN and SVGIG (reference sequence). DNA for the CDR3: TGTGCCTGGACCCGGGACACAGATACGCAGTATTTT. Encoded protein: CAWTRDTDTQYF. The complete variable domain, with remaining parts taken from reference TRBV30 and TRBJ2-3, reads SQTIHQWPATLVQPVGSPLSLECTVEGTSNPNLYWYRQAAGRGLQLLFYSVGIGQISSEVPQNLSASRPQDRQFILSSKKLLLSDSGFYLCAWTRDTDTQYFGPGTRLTVL.

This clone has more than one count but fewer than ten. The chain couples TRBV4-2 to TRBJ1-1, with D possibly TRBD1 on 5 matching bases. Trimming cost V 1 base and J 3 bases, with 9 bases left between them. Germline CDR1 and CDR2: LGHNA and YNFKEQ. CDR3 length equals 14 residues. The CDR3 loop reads CASSQARVYTEAFF. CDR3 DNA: TGTGCCAGCAGCCAAGCCAGGGTCTACACTGAAGCTTTCTTT.

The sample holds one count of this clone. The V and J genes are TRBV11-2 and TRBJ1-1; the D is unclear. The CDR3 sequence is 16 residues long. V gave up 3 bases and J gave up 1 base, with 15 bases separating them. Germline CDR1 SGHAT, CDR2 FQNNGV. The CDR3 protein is CASSFYIAGRNTEAFF. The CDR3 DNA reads TGTGCCAGCAGCTTTTACATCGCCGGGAGGAACACTGAAGCTTTCTTT.

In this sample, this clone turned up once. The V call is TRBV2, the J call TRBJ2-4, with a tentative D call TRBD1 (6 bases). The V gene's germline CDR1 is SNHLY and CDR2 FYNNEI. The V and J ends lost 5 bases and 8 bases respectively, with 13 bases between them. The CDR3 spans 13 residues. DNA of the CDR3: TGTGCCAGCAGTCCCCTACAGGGCGACATTCAGTACTTC. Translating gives CASSPLQGDIQYF.

The CDR3, as DNA: TGTGCCAGCCACACGAGCACAGATACGCAGTATTTT. Translated, it gives CASHTSTDTQYF. The chain joins TRBV7-9 to TRBJ2-3; D call uncertain. This CDR3 has 12 residues. In germline, CDR1 is SEHNR, CDR2 FQNEAQ (reference sequence). V was pared by 8 bases and J by 0 bases, with 6 bases between.

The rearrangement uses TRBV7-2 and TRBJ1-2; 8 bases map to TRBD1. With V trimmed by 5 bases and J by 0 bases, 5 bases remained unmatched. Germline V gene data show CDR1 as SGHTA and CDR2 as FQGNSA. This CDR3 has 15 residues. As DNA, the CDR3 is TGTGCCAGCAGCAAACGGACAGGGTCTAACTATGGCTACACCTTC. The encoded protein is CASSKRTGSNYGYTF.

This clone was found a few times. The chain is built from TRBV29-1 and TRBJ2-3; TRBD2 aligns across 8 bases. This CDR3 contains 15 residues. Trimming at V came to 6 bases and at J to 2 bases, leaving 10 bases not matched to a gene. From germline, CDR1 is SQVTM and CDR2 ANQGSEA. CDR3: CSVLVAGTITDTQYF. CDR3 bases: TGCAGCGTCCTCGTAGCGGGGACAATCACAGATACGCAGTATTTT.

The CDR3 coding sequence is TGTGCCAGCAGCCTAGAGGGACAGGGGTACCAGCCCCAGCATTTT. Translating it yields CASSLEGQGYQPQHF. The V and J genes are TRBV7-9 and TRBJ1-5; 10 nucleotides align to TRBD1. CDR3 length: 15 residues. Per germline, CDR1 SEHNR and CDR2 FQNEAQ (reference sequence). The trim removed 5 bases at V and 7 bases at J, leaving 8 bases unmatched.

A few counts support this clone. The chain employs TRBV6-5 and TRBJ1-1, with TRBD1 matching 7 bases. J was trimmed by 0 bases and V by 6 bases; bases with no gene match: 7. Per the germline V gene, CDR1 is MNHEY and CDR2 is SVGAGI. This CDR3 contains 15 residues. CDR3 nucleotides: TGTGCCAGCAGACTTGAACAGGGGATGAACACTGAAGCTTTCTTT. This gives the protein CASRLEQGMNTEAFF.

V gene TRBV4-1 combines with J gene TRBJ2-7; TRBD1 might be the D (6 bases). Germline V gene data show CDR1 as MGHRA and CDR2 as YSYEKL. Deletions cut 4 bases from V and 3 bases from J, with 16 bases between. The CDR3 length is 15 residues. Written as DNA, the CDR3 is TGCGCCAGCAGCCTAAAGGTACAGGGCGTCTACGAGCAGTACTTC. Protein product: CASSLKVQGVYEQYF.

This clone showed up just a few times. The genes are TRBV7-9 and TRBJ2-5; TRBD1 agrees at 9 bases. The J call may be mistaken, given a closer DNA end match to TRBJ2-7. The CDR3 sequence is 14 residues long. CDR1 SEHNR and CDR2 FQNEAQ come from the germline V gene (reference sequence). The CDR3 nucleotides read TGTGCCAGCAGCTACCCCGGGACAGGGCCCGAGCAGTACTTC. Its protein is CASSYPGTGPEQYF.

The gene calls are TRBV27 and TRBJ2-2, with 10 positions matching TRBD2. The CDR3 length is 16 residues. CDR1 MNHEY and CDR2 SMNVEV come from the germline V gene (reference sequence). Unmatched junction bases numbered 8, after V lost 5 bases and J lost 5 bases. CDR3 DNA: TGTGCCAGCAGTATTATAGCGGGGGGTAGGACCGGGGAGCTGTTTTTT. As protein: CASSIIAGGRTGELFF.

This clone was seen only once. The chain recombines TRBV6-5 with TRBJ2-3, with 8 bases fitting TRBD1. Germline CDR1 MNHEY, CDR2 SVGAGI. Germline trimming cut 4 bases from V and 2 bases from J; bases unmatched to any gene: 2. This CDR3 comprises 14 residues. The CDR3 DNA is TGTGCCAGCAGTTTGGGACAGGCCACAGATACGCAGTATTTT. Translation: CASSLGQATDTQYF.

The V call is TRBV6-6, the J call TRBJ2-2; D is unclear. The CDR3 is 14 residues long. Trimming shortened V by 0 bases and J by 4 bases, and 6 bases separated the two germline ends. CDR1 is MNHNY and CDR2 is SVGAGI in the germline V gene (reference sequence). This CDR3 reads CASSYSESTGELFF. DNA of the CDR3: TGTGCCAGCAGTTACTCAGAGAGCACCGGGGAGCTGTTTTTT.

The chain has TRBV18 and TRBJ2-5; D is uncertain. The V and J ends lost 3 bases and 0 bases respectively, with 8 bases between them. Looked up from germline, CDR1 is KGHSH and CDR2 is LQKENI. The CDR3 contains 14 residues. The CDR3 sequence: CASSPEANQETQYF. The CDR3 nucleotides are TGTGCCAGCTCACCCGAGGCAAACCAAGAGACCCAGTACTTC.

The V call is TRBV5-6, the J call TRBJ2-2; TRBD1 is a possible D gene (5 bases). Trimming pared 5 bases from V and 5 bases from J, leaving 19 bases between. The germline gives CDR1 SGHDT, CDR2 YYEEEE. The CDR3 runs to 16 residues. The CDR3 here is CASSLQARRSTGELFF. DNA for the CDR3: TGTGCCAGCAGTCTACAGGCCAGACGTAGTACCGGGGAGCTGTTTTTT.

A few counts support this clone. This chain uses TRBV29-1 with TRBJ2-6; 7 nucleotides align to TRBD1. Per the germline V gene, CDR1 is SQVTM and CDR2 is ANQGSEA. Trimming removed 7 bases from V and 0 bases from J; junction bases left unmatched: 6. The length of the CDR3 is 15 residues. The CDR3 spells CSAIQGSSGANVLTF. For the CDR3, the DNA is TGCAGCGCTATACAGGGGAGCTCTGGGGCCAACGTCCTGACTTTC.

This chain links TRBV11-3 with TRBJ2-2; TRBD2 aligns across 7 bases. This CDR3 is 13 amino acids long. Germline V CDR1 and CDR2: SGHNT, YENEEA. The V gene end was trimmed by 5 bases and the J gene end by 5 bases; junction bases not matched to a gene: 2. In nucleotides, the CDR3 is TGTGCCAGCAGCGGGAGGGTTACCGGGGAGCTGTTTTTT. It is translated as CASSGRVTGELFF.

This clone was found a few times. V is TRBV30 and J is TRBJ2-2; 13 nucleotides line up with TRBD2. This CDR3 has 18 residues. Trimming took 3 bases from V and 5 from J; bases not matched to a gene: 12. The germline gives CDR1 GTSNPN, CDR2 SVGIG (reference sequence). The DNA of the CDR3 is TGTGCCTGGAGAACATATGGACTAGCGGGAGTCGGGACCGGGGAGCTGTTTTTT. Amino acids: CAWRTYGLAGVGTGELFF.

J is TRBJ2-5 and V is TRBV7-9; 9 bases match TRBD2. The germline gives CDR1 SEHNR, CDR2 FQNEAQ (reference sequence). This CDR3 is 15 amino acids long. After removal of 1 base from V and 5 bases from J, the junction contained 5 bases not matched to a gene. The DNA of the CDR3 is TGTGCCAGCAGCTTAGTGCGGGGGGGTGGCGAGACCCAGTACTTC. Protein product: CASSLVRGGGETQYF.

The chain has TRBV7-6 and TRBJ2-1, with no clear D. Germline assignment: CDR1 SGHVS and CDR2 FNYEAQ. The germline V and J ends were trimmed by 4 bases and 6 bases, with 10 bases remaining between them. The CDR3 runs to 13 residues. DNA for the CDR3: TGTGCCAGCAGCTCCCCGCGATTCAATGAGCAGTTCTTC. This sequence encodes CASSSPRFNEQFF.

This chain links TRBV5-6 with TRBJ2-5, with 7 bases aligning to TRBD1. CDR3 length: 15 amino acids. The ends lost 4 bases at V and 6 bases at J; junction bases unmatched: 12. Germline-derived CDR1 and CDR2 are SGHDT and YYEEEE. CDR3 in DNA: TGTGCCAGCAGCGCTTATGACAGGGAGAGAAAGACCCAGTACTTC. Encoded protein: CASSAYDRERKTQYF.